Listed below are T cell receptor beta chains from one sample, sequenced in a study of T cell repertoires in aging, cancer and after chemotherapy. TCRdb re-called the multiplex PCR reads through MiXCR, storing one row per CDR3 protein. The table lists about 9,600 distinct CDR3 sequences, 20% to 25% of them singletons. The sample taken for sequencing was blood. Receptor source: a human donor in good health. CDR3s include the opening cysteine and the closing phenylalanine or tryptophan. D genes are given only for firm matches. Only part of the rows carry a size: once, few, many, or a class if the clone is expanded.

clone_size,j_call,v_call,cdr3_length,d_call,cdr3_nt,cdr3_aa
few,TRBJ2-7,TRBV7-3,14,TRBD1,TGTGCCAGCAGCCCGGGACAGGGAGCCTACGAGCAGTACTTC,CASSPGQGAYEQYF
-,TRBJ2-1,TRBV12-3/TRBV12-4,13,TRBD1,TGTGCCAGCAGTCAGGGACAGGTGGATGAGCAGTTCTTC,CASSQGQVDEQFF
-,TRBJ2-1,TRBV10-3,15,-,TGTGCCATCAGTGAACAAGGGGACTCCTACAATGAGCAGTTCTTC,CAISEQGDSYNEQFF
few,TRBJ2-7,TRBV18,18,TRBD1,TGTGCCAGCTCACCACCGTGGAGCCAGACAGGGAGACCCCACGAGCAGTACTTC,CASSPPWSQTGRPHEQYF
-,TRBJ2-1,TRBV7-2,15,TRBD1,TGTGCCAGCAGCCCCCGGACAGGGGAGGGCAATGAGCAGTTCTTC,CASSPRTGEGNEQFF
-,TRBJ2-1,TRBV7-9,15,TRBD2,TGTGCCAGCAGCCCCGCCGGGACTAGTTTGGTTGAGCAGTTCTTC,CASSPAGTSLVEQFF
few,TRBJ2-7,TRBV20-1,19,TRBD2,TGCAGTGCTAGAGATTTTGGACTAGCGGGAGGAGGGGGCTCCTACGAGCAGTACTTC,CSARDFGLAGGGGSYEQYF
medium-sized,TRBJ2-7,TRBV19,13,-,TGTGCCAGTAGTATAGTCGGCTCCTACGAGCAGTACTTC,CASSIVGSYEQYF
-,TRBJ1-1,TRBV30,11,-,TGTGCCTGGAGTGAAGCGGCTGAAGCTTTCTTT,CAWSEAAEAFF
few,TRBJ2-7,TRBV27,14,-,TGTGCCAGCAGTTCCACGGATAACACCTACGAGCAGTACTTC,CASSSTDNTYEQYF
-,TRBJ2-5,TRBV6-1,15,-,TGTGCCAGCAGTGAAGCGCGGGGACAGTGGGAGACCCAGTACTTC,CASSEARGQWETQYF
few,TRBJ2-1,TRBV11-2,18,TRBD2,TGTGCCAGCAGGGGGACTAGCGGGGCCCGACCCTCCTACAATGAGCAGTTCTTC,CASRGTSGARPSYNEQFF
-,TRBJ1-3,TRBV6-1,18,TRBD1,TGTGCCATAAACCCGATAGGGACAGGGGGGCCGTCTCGGAACACCATATATTTT,CAINPIGTGGPSRNTIYF
medium-sized,TRBJ2-3,TRBV19,17,TRBD2,TGTGCCAGTAGTCGGTCCTACAGCGGGAGTTCCGCAGATACGCAGTATTTT,CASSRSYSGSSADTQYF
-,TRBJ2-1,TRBV20-1,15,-,TGCAGTGCTAGAGAGTTCGAGGGGACCATAAGTGAGCAGTTCTTC,CSAREFEGTISEQFF
-,TRBJ2-2,TRBV4-1,15,-,TGCGCCAGCAGCCACCCGGGACCCAACACCGGGGAGCTGTTTTTT,CASSHPGPNTGELFF
few,TRBJ2-3,TRBV6-4,15,TRBD2,TGTGCCAGCAGTGTCACTAGCGGGAGCACAGATACGCAGTATTTT,CASSVTSGSTDTQYF
-,TRBJ2-1,TRBV2,13,TRBD2,TGTGCCAGCAGGGGGGGGATAGGCAATGAGCAGTTCTTC,CASRGGIGNEQFF
-,TRBJ2-3,TRBV18,12,-,TGTGCCAGCTCACCGGGAACAGATACGCAGTATTTT,CASSPGTDTQYF
-,TRBJ2-7,TRBV29-1,13,TRBD1,TGCAGCGTTGTGCGACAGGGGGCCAACGAGCAGTACTTC,CSVVRQGANEQYF
medium-sized,TRBJ1-2,TRBV20-1,14,-,TGCAGTGCTAGAGGCAGGGGAGTCAACTATGGCTACACCTTC,CSARGRGVNYGYTF
medium-sized,TRBJ2-7,TRBV29-1,13,TRBD1,TGCAGCGCCGGACAGGGATGGAACTACGAGCAGTACTTC,CSAGQGWNYEQYF
-,TRBJ1-5,TRBV6-5,22,-,TGTGCCAGCAGTTACCTTTGGGAGGCTTGGACAGTTCAATCTTATAGCAATCAGCCCCAGCATTTT,CASSYLWEAWTVQSYSNQPQHF
few,TRBJ2-5,TRBV7-9,14,TRBD2,TGTGCCCCCAGGATACTAGCGGACCAAGAGACCCAGTACTTC,CAPRILADQETQYF
-,TRBJ2-5,TRBV20-1,14,TRBD2,TGCAGTGCTAGACGAGCGGGAGGACAAGAGACCCAGTACTTC,CSARRAGGQETQYF
-,TRBJ2-2,TRBV6-4,14,-,TGTGCCAGCTCGCCAGGGGCTGACACCGGGGAGCTGTTTTTT,CASSPGADTGELFF
few,TRBJ1-4,TRBV5-5,14,-,TGTGCCAGCAGCTTGCGGCTGGGAAATGAAAAACTGTTTTTT,CASSLRLGNEKLFF
medium-sized,TRBJ2-7,TRBV6-1,14,-,TGTGCCAGCAACAGCGGAGAAAGCTCCTACGAGCAGTACTTC,CASNSGESSYEQYF
-,TRBJ2-3,TRBV20-1,14,-,TGCAGTGCTAGAGATATGGGGCAGTTTCATACGCAGTATTTT,CSARDMGQFHTQYF
few,TRBJ2-7,TRBV6-2/TRBV6-3,13,-,TGTGCCAGCAGTTTGGGACGGTCCTACGAGCAGTACTTC,CASSLGRSYEQYF
-,TRBJ2-3,TRBV13,17,TRBD2,TGTGCCAGCAGCTTAGAGACGGGGGGGACTAGCACAGATACGCAGTATTTT,CASSLETGGTSTDTQYF
few,TRBJ2-7,TRBV7-9,15,-,TGTGCCAGCAGTACGACCGACAGGAGTCCCCCCCGAGTCACATTC,CASSTTDRSPPRVTF
-,TRBJ2-2,TRBV5-4,16,TRBD2,TGTGCCAGCAGCTTCAGCGGGAGCGGAGTCACCGGGGAGCTGTTTTTT,CASSFSGSGVTGELFF
few,TRBJ1-2,TRBV20-1,12,-,TGCAGTGCCCCCGGTAGGGCTCGGGGCTACACCTTC,CSAPGRARGYTF
-,TRBJ2-5,TRBV27,13,-,TGTGCCAGCAGTTTATCTCCGGAAGAGACCCAGTACTTC,CASSLSPEETQYF
-,TRBJ2-5,TRBV12-3/TRBV12-4,13,-,TGTGCCAGCGGACGTTCGGGGGAAGAGACCCAGTACTTC,CASGRSGEETQYF
-,TRBJ2-3,TRBV28,15,TRBD1,TGTGCCAGCATCCCCGGGACAGGGGCCACAGATACGCAGTATTTT,CASIPGTGATDTQYF
medium-sized,TRBJ2-7,TRBV7-2,15,TRBD2,TGTGCCAGCAGCCAGACTAGCGGATCGCTCTACGAGCAGTACTTC,CASSQTSGSLYEQYF
few,TRBJ2-7,TRBV20-1,14,-,TGCAGTGCTGCGGACCAGACGGGGTACTACGAGCAGTACTTC,CSAADQTGYYEQYF
few,TRBJ2-1,TRBV6-4,13,-,TGTGCCAGCAGTGACGGGTCAGTCGGTGAGCAGTTCTTC,CASSDGSVGEQFF
medium-sized,TRBJ2-7,TRBV6-5,14,TRBD2,TGTGCCAGCAGTTACTCGACTAGCGGCTACGAGCAGTACTTC,CASSYSTSGYEQYF
once,TRBJ2-7,TRBV2,15,-,TGTGCCAGCAGTGAAGCGGAGCGGACACGCTACGAGCAGTACTTC,CASSEAERTRYEQYF
-,TRBJ2-7,TRBV7-9,16,TRBD2,TGTGCCAGCAGCCCAGCGGGGGGTCTAGCTCTCGACGAGCAGTACTTC,CASSPAGGLALDEQYF
few,TRBJ1-5,TRBV6-1,18,TRBD1,TGTGCCAGCTGGGCAGGGGGTGAGGGGGAAGTGAGCAATCAGCCCCAGCATTTT,CASWAGGEGEVSNQPQHF
-,TRBJ2-1,TRBV28,17,-,TGTGCCAGCAGTTCCCCGCGAGGGGCTAGCTCCTACAATGAGCAGTTCTTC,CASSSPRGASSYNEQFF
medium-sized,TRBJ1-6,TRBV6-1,14,TRBD1,TGTGCCAGCAGGGTGACAGGGCTGGGTTCACCCCTCCACTTT,CASRVTGLGSPLHF
-,TRBJ2-3,TRBV20-1,14,-,TGCAGTGCTAGAGTGGCAGGGGGCACAGATACGCAGTATTTT,CSARVAGGTDTQYF
-,TRBJ2-1,TRBV5-4,14,TRBD1,TGTGCCAGCGAAAGGGTCTTCGGGACAGGGGGCAAATTCTTC,CASERVFGTGGKFF
few,TRBJ2-5,TRBV24-1,9,-,TGTGCCACCTCAGAGACCCAGTACTTC,CATSETQYF
-,TRBJ2-7,TRBV20-1,16,-,TGCAGTGCTACCAGCCGAAGGGCGGGAACAGCCTACGAGCAGTACTTC,CSATSRRAGTAYEQYF
-,TRBJ2-3,TRBV10-1,15,-,TGCGCCAGCAGTGAGTCGCCGGAGAGCACAGATACGCAGTATTTT,CASSESPESTDTQYF
-,TRBJ1-4,TRBV5-6,15,TRBD1,TGTGCCAGCAGCTGGACAGGGGCAACTAATGAAAAACTGTTTTTT,CASSWTGATNEKLFF
few,TRBJ2-3,TRBV11-2,16,-,TGTGCCAGCAGCTCTCTCATGTGGGAGGGCACAGATACGCAGTATTTT,CASSSLMWEGTDTQYF
-,TRBJ2-1,TRBV24-1,17,TRBD2,TGTGCCACCAGTGATCCTGGGACTAGCGGGAGCGGGAATGAGCAGTTCTTC,CATSDPGTSGSGNEQFF